Sequencing of this TCR beta chain was carried out in a study of technical replicates of blood from a handful of donors. Losses at the gene ends were 0 bases for V and 6 bases for J; bases not matched to a gene: 6. The CDR3 totals 15 residues. Germline CDR1 reads SGHAT; CDR2 reads FQNNGV. Generated by immunoSEQ multiplex PCR, the TCRdb table keeps only in-frame clones and is missing some. The sample has more than 65,000 clones, around 97% seen once; the top ten hold about 0.17%. The sequence was collected from a human donor in good health. Source material: T cells isolated from PBMCs. The chain recombines TRBV11-2 with TRBJ2-7, with TRBD1 identical over 9 bases. CDR3 bases: TGTGCCAGCAGCTTAGAGCGGACAGGGGTCTCCGAGCAGTACTTC. Translated, it gives CASSLERTGVSEQYF.